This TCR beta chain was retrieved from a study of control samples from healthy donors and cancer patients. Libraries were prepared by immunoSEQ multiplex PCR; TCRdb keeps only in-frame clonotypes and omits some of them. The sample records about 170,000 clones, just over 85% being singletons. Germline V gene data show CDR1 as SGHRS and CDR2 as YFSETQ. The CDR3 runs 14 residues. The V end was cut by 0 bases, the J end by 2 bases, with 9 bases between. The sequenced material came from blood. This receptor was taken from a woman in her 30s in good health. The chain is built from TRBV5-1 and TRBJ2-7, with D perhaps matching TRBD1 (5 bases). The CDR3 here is CASSLEGITYEQYF. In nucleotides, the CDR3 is TGCGCCAGCAGCTTGGAGGGGATCACCTACGAGCAGTACTTC.